Following are 24 T cell receptor beta chains from one sample sequenced in a study of radiotherapy plus CTLA-4 blockade in lung cancer. Some clones are missing from TCRdb's copy, which holds only in-frame ones; the method was immunoSEQ multiplex PCR. The data hold 90,000 to 100,000 clones, with 65% to 75% observed a single time. This specimen was peripheral blood, taken from a patient treated with radiotherapy plus ipilimumab. The receptors stem from a human donor with non-small cell lung cancer who had a partial response to radiotherapy plus ipilimumab. Some clones in this sample may be carry-over from other donors' samples.

The V call is TRBV29-1, the J call TRBJ2-2; D remains unclear. CDR1 is SQVTM and CDR2 is ANQGSEA in the germline V gene. V dropped 5 bases and J dropped 4 bases, with 11 bases sitting between them. The CDR3 is 13 residues long. The CDR3 bases are TGCAGCGTTAGTGTATCGGGCACCGGGGAGCTGTTTTTT. Protein: CSVSVSGTGELFF.

This clone was recorded a few times. The chain employs TRBV7-8 and TRBJ2-7, with 12 bases identical to TRBD1. Germline CDR1 and CDR2: SGHVS and FQNEAQ. V shed 5 bases, J shed 7 bases, and the junction held 6 bases outside the gene matches. The CDR3 extends over 14 amino acids. CDR3 DNA: TGTGCCAGCAGCAGGGACAGGGGGCCGGGGGAGCAGTACTTC. Translated: CASSRDRGPGEQYF. Full variable domain (rest looked up from reference TRBV7-8 and TRBJ2-7): GAGVSQSPRYKVAKRGQDVALRCDPISGHVSLFWYQQALGQGPEFLTYFQNEAQLDKSGLPSDRFFAERPEGSVSTLKIQRTQQEDSAVYLCASSRDRGPGEQYFGPGTRLTVT.

Points on this clone: Its ends do not fully match the called genes, so a read error is possible. Other DNA sequences of this sample code for an identical CDR3. The chain combines TRBV4-1 with TRBJ2-7, with a weak D call TRBD2 (6 bases). In germline, CDR1 is MGHRA, CDR2 YSYEKL. This CDR3 is 15 amino acids long. CDR3 region: CASSQVNSGPYEQYF. Here the CDR3 DNA reads TGTGCCAGCAGCCAAGTCAATAGCGGACCCTACGAGCAGTACTTC.

This rearrangement joins TRBV6-6 to TRBJ2-5; 7 bases map to TRBD2. Germline values: CDR1 MNHNY, CDR2 SVGAGI (reference sequence). V lost 0 bases and J lost 9; bases outside the gene matches: 1. The CDR3 has 12 residues. CDR3 sequence reads: CASSYSGGAQYF. CDR3 nucleotides: TGTGCCAGCAGTTACTCGGGAGGGGCCCAGTACTTC.

The chain links TRBV7-2 to TRBJ1-5; D perhaps matches TRBD1 (6 bases). V was pared by 5 bases and J by 6 bases, with 17 bases between. This CDR3 region has 15 residues. Per germline, CDR1 SGHTA and CDR2 FQGNSA. In nucleotides, the CDR3 is TGTGCCAGCAGCCCAGCCGCGATAGGGGGTCAGCCCCAGCATTTT. The encoded protein is CASSPAAIGGQPQHF.

CDR3 region: CASSPQVYTDTQYF. The CDR3, as DNA: TGTGCCAGCAGCCCCCAGGTTTACACAGATACGCAGTATTTT. This chain links TRBV7-6 with TRBJ2-3; D is undetermined. CDR1 and CDR2 from the germline V gene are SGHVS and FNYEAQ. The CDR3 is 14 amino acids. The ends were cut back, 5 bases at V and 2 bases at J, with 11 bases in the middle.

The V gene is TRBV28, the J gene TRBJ1-2; a possible D gene is TRBD1 (6 bases). The CDR3 runs to 15 residues. CDR1 is MDHEN, CDR2 SYDVKM, per germline. V lost 5 bases and J lost 2, with 15 bases in between. The CDR3 loop reads CASSERGGWNYGYTF. DNA of the CDR3: TGTGCCAGCAGTGAACGTGGGGGCTGGAACTATGGCTACACCTTC.

This chain links TRBV28 with TRBJ2-5; D gene uncertain. Judging by the DNA end, TRBJ2-7 fits better; the J call may be wrong. CDR1 MDHEN and CDR2 SYDVKM come from the germline V gene. There are 12 residues in the CDR3. CDR3 DNA sequence: TGTGCCAGCAGTATAACTACCTACGAGCAGTACTTC. Residues: CASSITTYEQYF.

The chain employs TRBV5-1 and TRBJ2-7, with 9 bases aligning to TRBD1. Germline CDR1 is SGHRS and CDR2 is YFSETQ. Trimming took 7 bases from V and 6 from J; bases not matched to a gene: 11. This CDR3 region has 14 residues. The CDR3 loop is CASDRGQGISEQYF. As DNA, the CDR3 is TGCGCCAGCGACCGGGGACAGGGTATCAGCGAGCAGTACTTC. The full variable domain, rest sourced from reference TRBV5-1 and TRBJ2-7, is KAGVTQTPRYLIKTRGQQVTLSCSPISGHRSVSWYQQTPGQGLQFLFEYFSETQRNKGNFPGRFSGRQFSNSRSEMNVSTLELGDSALYLCASDRGQGISEQYFGPGTRLTVT.

The chain is built from TRBV30 and TRBJ2-5; tentatively, D is TRBD1 (5 bases). V lost 2 bases and J 0 bases, leaving 7 bases between the germline ends. Germline CDR1 GTSNPN, CDR2 SVGIG (reference sequence). The CDR3 totals 13 residues. Here the CDR3 reads CAWSKGNQETQYF. CDR3 DNA sequence: TGTGCCTGGAGTAAGGGGAACCAAGAGACCCAGTACTTC. The full variable domain, completed using reference TRBV30 and TRBJ2-5, is SQTIHQWPATLVQPVGSPLSLECTVEGTSNPNLYWYRQAAGRGLQLLFYSVGIGQISSEVPQNLSASRPQDRQFILSSKKLLLSDSGFYLCAWSKGNQETQYFGPGTRLLVL.

The sample holds one count of this clone. CDR3 bases: TGTGCCAGCAGACCCAGGGGCTCCTATAATTCACCCCTCCACTTT. Translating it yields CASRPRGSYNSPLHF. The V gene is TRBV5-8, the J gene TRBJ1-6, with D perhaps matching TRBD1 (6 bases). CDR3 size: 15 residues. Germline-derived CDR1 and CDR2 are SGHTS and YDEGEE. The V and J ends lost 5 bases and 0 bases respectively, with 9 bases between them.

Turning to this clone: The sample has other DNA sequences that encode this CDR3 too. The gene calls are TRBV6-1 and TRBJ2-3, with 9 bases lining up with TRBD1. Germline V gene lookup returns CDR1 MNHNS and CDR2 SASEGT. The CDR3 runs 13 residues. Trimming took 6 bases from V and 6 from J; bases not matched to a gene: 4. The CDR3 DNA is TGTGCCAGCAGAGACAGGGGGACGGATACGCAGTATTTT. Protein: CASRDRGTDTQYF.

The V gene is TRBV18, the J gene TRBJ2-4, with TRBD2 matching over 7 bases. The CDR3 runs to 17 residues. Germline loops: CDR1 KGHSH, CDR2 LQKENI. Trimming took 1 base from V and 0 from J; bases not matched to a gene: 6. DNA for the CDR3: TGTGCCAGCTCACCACTCTCGGGGGGAATAGCCAAAAACATTCAGTACTTC. Its translation is CASSPLSGGIAKNIQYF.

V gene TRBV5-4 combines with J gene TRBJ2-7; D remains ambiguous. The germline V gene encodes CDR1 SGHNT and CDR2 YYREEE (reference sequence). Trimming took off 4 bases at V and 4 bases at J, with 12 bases between the two ends. There are 13 residues in the CDR3. CDR3 sequence reads: CASSRHLGYEQYF. In DNA, the CDR3 is TGTGCCAGCAGCCGCCACCTAGGTTACGAGCAGTACTTC.

V is TRBV7-2 and J is TRBJ2-3; 12 nucleotides line up with TRBD2. Germline lookup yields CDR1 SGHTA and CDR2 FQGNSA. CDR3 length: 18 amino acids. The J segment lost 4 bases and the V segment lost 5 bases, leaving 13 bases of the junction unmatched. CDR3 DNA sequence: TGTGCCAGCAGCCGCTCGAGACAGACTAGCGGGGGATCAGATACGCAGTATTTT. Translation gives CASSRSRQTSGGSDTQYF.

J is TRBJ2-7 and V is TRBV5-1; 11 bases match TRBD2. Per the germline V gene, CDR1 is SGHRS and CDR2 is YFSETQ. The V gene end was trimmed by 3 bases and the J gene end by 0 bases; junction bases not matched to a gene: 14. The CDR3 is 19 amino acids. The CDR3 is CASSSLTSGTSGPSYEQYF. The CDR3 DNA reads TGCGCCAGCAGCTCACTCACCTCCGGGACTAGCGGCCCCTCCTACGAGCAGTACTTC. The whole variable domain, remainder taken from reference TRBV5-1 and TRBJ2-7, is KAGVTQTPRYLIKTRGQQVTLSCSPISGHRSVSWYQQTPGQGLQFLFEYFSETQRNKGNFPGRFSGRQFSNSRSEMNVSTLELGDSALYLCASSSLTSGTSGPSYEQYFGPGTRLTVT.

The chain has TRBV4-1 and TRBJ2-3, with 10 bases matching TRBD2. The CDR3 has 17 residues. Germline V lookup: CDR1 MGHRA, CDR2 YSYEKL. J lost 2 bases, V lost 1 base, and 6 bases had no gene match. The DNA for the CDR3 is TGCGCCAGCAGCCAAGGTGGGCTAGCGGGGGTCACAGATACGCAGTATTTT. As protein: CASSQGGLAGVTDTQYF.

This chain links TRBV6-1 with TRBJ1-2; 8 nucleotides match TRBD1. This CDR3 contains 15 residues. Per the germline V gene, CDR1 is MNHNS and CDR2 is SASEGT. Losses at the gene ends were 10 bases for V and 5 bases for J; bases not matched to a gene: 15. In nucleotides, the CDR3 is TGTGCCACCACCAATCTGCAAACAGGGGGGTATGGCTACACCTTC. Protein: CATTNLQTGGYGYTF.

The chain links TRBV18 to TRBJ2-5, with D perhaps matching TRBD1 (6 bases). CDR1 is KGHSH, CDR2 LQKENI, per germline. The V and J ends lost 6 bases and 1 base respectively, with 12 bases between them. The CDR3 is 14 residues long. CDR3 bases: TGTGCCAGCTCCGCGCAGGGGAGCCAAGAGACCCAGTACTTC. It is translated as CASSAQGSQETQYF.

This rearrangement joins TRBV4-1 to TRBJ1-4, with 8 bases aligning to TRBD1. Germline CDR1 and CDR2: MGHRA and YSYEKL. The CDR3 has 14 residues. After removal of 4 bases from V and 7 bases from J, the junction contained 5 bases not matched to a gene. CDR3 residues: CASSPSGTGEKLFF. The DNA of the CDR3 is TGCGCCAGCAGCCCATCTGGGACAGGTGAAAAACTGTTTTTT.

This chain joins TRBV29-1 and TRBJ1-1, with 11 bases matching TRBD1. The J segment lost 5 bases and the V segment lost 4 bases, leaving 3 bases of the junction unmatched. The CDR3 is 13 residues long. Germline CDR1 SQVTM, CDR2 ANQGSEA. The CDR3 is CSVVGDRGTEAFF. CDR3 nucleotide sequence: TGCAGCGTTGTAGGGGACAGGGGGACTGAAGCTTTCTTT.

This chain links TRBV5-1 with TRBJ1-4; TRBD1 matches 8 bases. Germline V gene data show CDR1 as SGHRS and CDR2 as YFSETQ. This CDR3 region has 15 residues. Unmatched junction bases numbered 8, after V lost 2 bases and J lost 8 bases. CDR3 residues: CASSLDRGHGEKLFF. The CDR3 region has the DNA TGCGCCAGCAGCTTAGACAGGGGACACGGGGAAAAACTGTTTTTT.

CDR3 sequence (DNA): TGTGCCAGCAGTACAGGGAGCAGATCCTATAATTCACCCCTCCACTTT. The encoded protein is CASSTGSRSYNSPLHF. The V gene is TRBV2, the J gene TRBJ1-6; D is perhaps TRBD1 (6 bases). Germline CDR1 reads SNHLY; CDR2 reads FYNNEI. Trimming removed 5 bases from V and 1 base from J, with 12 bases in between. This CDR3 is built from 16 residues. Supplemented by reference TRBV2 and TRBJ1-6, the full variable domain reads EPEVTQTPSHQVTQMGQEVILRCVPISNHLYFYWYRQILGQKVEFLVSFYNNEISEKSEIFDDQFSVERPDGSNFTLKIRSTKLEDSAMYFCASSTGSRSYNSPLHFGNGTRLTVT.

J is TRBJ1-2 and V is TRBV11-2; 7 positions agree with TRBD1. This CDR3 spans 14 amino acids. Germline V gene data show CDR1 as SGHAT and CDR2 as FQNNGV. V shed 3 bases and J 1 base; nucleotides not matched to a gene: 2. The CDR3 bases are TGTGCCAGCAGCTTCGGACAGGTTAACTATGGCTACACCTTC. It codes for CASSFGQVNYGYTF.